This TCR beta chain was observed in a study of blood T cell repertoires in COVID-19. The count of this clone is one. CDR1 and CDR2 from the germline V gene are SGHRS and YFSETQ. The CDR3 is 12 amino acids. V lost 5 bases, J lost 6 bases, and 10 bases lay in between. Authors' data handling: Scientists estimated how many nucleated cells there were by amplifying reference gene primers. This table comes from immunoSEQ multiplex PCR, and its TCRdb copy is limited to in-frame clones, with some not included. Clone size and V and J calls were adopted from that table, with D and trimming inferred from the DNA. This table holds about 93,000 clones, roughly 88% found once.

The specimen sequenced was peripheral blood. The source is a human donor with active COVID-19. The donor label of this sample is uncertain. The V gene is TRBV5-1, the J gene TRBJ2-3, with unresolved D. The CDR3 loop is CASRSDVDTQYF. For the CDR3, the DNA is TGCGCCAGCAGGTCAGATGTGGATACGCAGTATTTT.